A selection of T cell receptor beta chains follows, all from one sample in a study of blood T cell repertoires in COVID-19. Sequenced by immunoSEQ multiplex PCR; TCRdb stores in-frame clones only, minus some. The table shows 250,000 to 400,000 clones, with more than 75% occurring only once. Input material: PBMCs or T cells enriched from blood (not recorded which). The receptors shown here come from a woman in her thirties who had recovered from COVID-19. Both conserved end residues are part of each CDR3. A D gene is named only where the DNA matches it firmly. Clone size is stated in some rows and not others, as once, few, many or a class when expanded.

V	J	size	D	DNA	CDR3
TRBV19	TRBJ1-5	NA	NA	TGTGCCAGTAGTATAGTAAATCAGCCCCAGCATTTT	CASSIVNQPQHF
TRBV19	TRBJ1-2	NA	TRBD1	TGTGCCAGTAGTATTCTGACAGGGGGCGTTAAGGGAGTGAACTATGGCTACACCTTC	CASSILTGGVKGVNYGYTF
TRBV11-2	TRBJ1-2	NA	NA	TGTGCCAGCAGCTTAGACGGGGGCTACACCTTC	CASSLDGGYTF
TRBV7-6	TRBJ2-5	NA	TRBD2	TGTGCCAGCAGCCACCGGGGGGTTGGAGAGACCCAGTACTTC	CASSHRGVGETQYF
TRBV7-2	TRBJ1-5	NA	NA	TGTGCCAGCAGCTTAGAAGGGGGACTAACCCCCCAGCATTTT	CASSLEGGLTPQHF
TRBV30	TRBJ1-2	NA	TRBD1	TGTGCCCGGGGGGACAGGGAACCTTTCCAGGAGGGCTACACCTTC	CARGDREPFQEGYTF
TRBV9	TRBJ1-1	few	TRBD1	TGTGCCAGAAGGACAGGGCGGAACACTGAAGCTTTCTTT	CARRTGRNTEAFF
TRBV10-1	TRBJ1-1	NA	NA	TGCGCCAGCAGTGAGACAGGGCGGTTTTCTGAAGCTTTCTTT	CASSETGRFSEAFF
TRBV2	TRBJ1-2	NA	NA	TGTGCCAATAACAGGGATAACTATGGCTACACCTTC	CANNRDNYGYTF
TRBV19	TRBJ1-5	once	TRBD1	TGTGCCAGTCAAAAATGGGACAGTAATCAGCCCCAGCATTTT	CASQKWDSNQPQHF
TRBV2	TRBJ2-7	NA	TRBD2	TGTGCCAGCAGTGGGACTAGCGGGGGGAACCAGTACTTC	CASSGTSGGNQYF
TRBV19	TRBJ1-2	NA	NA	TGTGCCAGTAGTACCCCAGGGATTAACTATGGCTACACCTTC	CASSTPGINYGYTF
TRBV11-2	TRBJ2-7	NA	NA	TGTGCCAGCAGCTTAGAACCGACGTTGAGGGCCTACGAGCAGTACTTC	CASSLEPTLRAYEQYF
TRBV7-9	TRBJ2-3	NA	TRBD1	TGTGCCAGCAGCTTAGGGGACAGCCTTAGCACAGATACGCAGTATTTT	CASSLGDSLSTDTQYF
TRBV3-1/TRBV3-2	TRBJ1-1	NA	TRBD1	TGTGCCAGCAGCCCCCGGGACAGACTGAACACTGAAGCTTTCTTT	CASSPRDRLNTEAFF
TRBV4-3	TRBJ1-3	once	NA	TGCGCCAGCAGCCAAGACCCGACCAGGGGAAACACCATATATTTT	CASSQDPTRGNTIYF
TRBV7-2	TRBJ1-5	NA	NA	TGTGCCAGCAGCGACGACGGGAATCAGCCCCAGCATTTT	CASSDDGNQPQHF
TRBV11-2	TRBJ2-7	NA	TRBD1	TGTGCCAGCAGCTTAGGACGGGGACAGGGAGGGGAGCAGTACTTC	CASSLGRGQGGEQYF
TRBV14	TRBJ2-7	NA	NA	TGTGCCAGCAGCCAAGGTCCCGGGGAGCAGTACTTC	CASSQGPGEQYF
TRBV5-1	TRBJ2-7	NA	NA	TGCGCCAGCAGCTCACGAGCGCCTCTCGAGCAGTACTTC	CASSSRAPLEQYF
TRBV9	TRBJ2-7	NA	TRBD1	TGTGCCAGCGGTGGCGGGACAGGGCGGGAGCAGTACTTC	CASGGGTGREQYF
TRBV6-1	TRBJ1-4	once	NA	TGTGCCAGCAGTGAAAGGGACCCGGGAGCTAATGAAAAACTGTTTTTT	CASSERDPGANEKLFF
TRBV30	TRBJ1-5	once	TRBD1	TGTGCCTGGAGTGTACAGGGGAAACAGCCCCAGCATTTT	CAWSVQGKQPQHF